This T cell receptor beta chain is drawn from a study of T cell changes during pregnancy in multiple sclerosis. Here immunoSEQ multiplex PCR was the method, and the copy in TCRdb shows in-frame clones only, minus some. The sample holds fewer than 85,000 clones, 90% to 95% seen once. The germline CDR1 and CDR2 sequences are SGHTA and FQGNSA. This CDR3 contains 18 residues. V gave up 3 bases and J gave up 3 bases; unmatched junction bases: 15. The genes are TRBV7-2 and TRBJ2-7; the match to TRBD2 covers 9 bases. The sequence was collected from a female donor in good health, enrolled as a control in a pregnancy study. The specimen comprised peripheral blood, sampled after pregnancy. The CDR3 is CASSFDRGGSGSNYEQYF. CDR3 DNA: TGTGCCAGCAGCTTTGACCGAGGAGGTAGCGGGAGTAACTACGAGCAGTACTTC.